These T cell receptor beta chains were read from a single sample in a study of regulatory T cells in long-lasting Graves disease. TCRdb reprocessed the multiplex PCR reads with MiXCR, giving one entry per CDR3 protein. Seen here are 310,000 or so distinct CDR3 sequences, less than 20% observed once, and the top ten hold less than 30%. The sample was peripheral blood mononuclear cells (PBMCs), taken when the disease was refractory, from a patient treated with antithyroid drugs. Receptors originate from a female donor with Graves disease. Both conserved end residues are part of each CDR3. A D gene is named only where the DNA matches it firmly. Clone sizes are given selectively: once, few, many, or a class where the clone is expanded.

TRBV5-1	-	TRBJ2-5	-	CASSLASGALRYQETQYF	TGCGCCAGCAGCTTGGCCTCAGGGGCCCTACGCTACCAAGAGACCCAGTACTTC
TRBV14	-	TRBJ2-5	-	CASSPRTEQETQYF	TGTGCCAGCAGCCCAAGGACGGAACAAGAGACCCAGTACTTC
TRBV7-6	TRBD1	TRBJ1-4	many	CASSGDSSLEKLFF	TGTGCCAGCAGCGGGGACAGCTCGCTTGAAAAACTGTTTTTT
TRBV2	-	TRBJ2-1	-	CASSEAPELYNEQFF	TGTGCCAGCAGTGAAGCGCCAGAACTCTACAATGAGCAGTTCTTC
TRBV20-1	TRBD1	TRBJ1-1	-	CSARTGRVEDTEAFF	TGCAGTGCGAGGACAGGGAGGGTGGAGGACACTGAAGCTTTCTTT
TRBV10-2	-	TRBJ1-1	few	CASSESDGNSEAFF	TGCGCCAGCAGTGAGTCGGACGGCAACTCGGAAGCTTTCTTT
TRBV2	-	TRBJ1-4	many	CASSDGEKLFF	TGTGCCAGCAGTGACGGCGAAAAACTGTTTTTT
TRBV20-1	TRBD2	TRBJ2-5	-	CSGASGGIQETQYF	TGCAGTGGGGCTAGCGGGGGAATCCAAGAGACCCAGTACTTC
TRBV11-2	TRBD1	TRBJ2-7	many	CASSSRQGSYEQYF	TGTGCCAGCAGCTCCCGACAGGGATCCTACGAGCAGTACTTC
TRBV6-2/TRBV6-3	-	TRBJ2-7	many	CASSYSRAGTYEQYF	TGTGCCAGCAGTTACTCGAGAGCAGGGACCTACGAGCAGTACTTC
TRBV28	-	TRBJ2-7	many	CASSLYRGFPNEQYF	TGTGCCAGCAGTTTATATCGGGGCTTTCCTAACGAGCAGTACTTC
TRBV12-3/TRBV12-4	-	TRBJ1-3	many	CASRTAGNTIYF	TGTGCCAGCAGAACGGCGGGAAACACCATATATTTT
TRBV10-3	TRBD1	TRBJ1-1	-	CAIRGTGTNTEAFF	TGTGCCATCAGAGGGACAGGTACGAACACTGAAGCTTTCTTT
TRBV12-3/TRBV12-4	-	TRBJ2-7	many	CASGAGLKHEQYF	TGTGCCAGCGGGGCAGGGTTGAAGCACGAGCAGTACTTC
TRBV19	TRBD1	TRBJ1-5	-	CASNIPGTGVDQPQHF	TGTGCCAGTAACATACCCGGGACAGGTGTAGATCAGCCCCAGCATTTT
TRBV28	TRBD1	TRBJ2-5	-	CASSFVWWMDRPLQETQYF	TGTGCCAGCAGTTTTGTGTGGTGGATGGACAGGCCTCTACAAGAGACCCAGTACTTC
TRBV5-4	-	TRBJ1-2	few	CAVGLGYGYTF	TGTGCTGTAGGGTTGGGCTATGGCTACACCTTC
TRBV6-1	TRBD1	TRBJ1-6	-	CASSRQGARLSPLHF	TGTGCCAGCAGTAGACAGGGGGCTCGTCTCTCACCCCTCCACTTT
TRBV5-1	TRBD2	TRBJ2-7	-	CASSLETSGSLREQYF	TGCGCCAGCAGCCTCGAGACTAGCGGGAGTCTTAGGGAGCAGTACTTC
TRBV5-1	-	TRBJ2-7	few	CASSPTVAAPAYEQYF	TGCGCCAGCAGCCCCACGGTGGCGGCCCCAGCCTACGAGCAGTACTTC
TRBV7-3	-	TRBJ2-2	few	CASSSQENTGELFF	TGTGCCAGCAGCTCGCAGGAGAACACCGGGGAGCTGTTTTTT
TRBV12-3/TRBV12-4	TRBD1	TRBJ2-1	few	CASRQGDYNEQFF	TGTGCCAGCAGGCAGGGGGACTACAATGAGCAGTTCTTC
TRBV5-5	-	TRBJ1-4	many	CASSRTGPKVEKLFF	TGTGCCAGCAGCCGCACTGGGCCGAAGGTCGAAAAACTGTTTTTT
TRBV24-1	-	TRBJ2-7	many	CATSDGYEQYF	TGTGCCACCAGTGATGGCTACGAGCAGTACTTC
TRBV28	TRBD1	TRBJ1-2	many	CASIPSRGQENYGYTF	TGTGCCAGCATCCCAAGTCGGGGACAGGAAAACTATGGCTACACCTTC
TRBV4-3	-	TRBJ1-5	-	CASSQVVGDQPQHF	TGCGCCAGCAGCCAAGTAGTCGGGGATCAGCCCCAGCATTTT
TRBV7-6	TRBD2	TRBJ2-5	few	CASSLSSGRGTQYF	TGTGCCAGCAGCTTGTCTAGCGGCCGGGGGACCCAGTACTTC
TRBV12-3/TRBV12-4	-	TRBJ2-7	-	CASSLFRSHEQYF	TGTGCCAGCAGTTTATTTCGAAGCCACGAGCAGTACTTC
TRBV7-8	-	TRBJ1-2	few	CASSLAERRRRDYGYTF	TGTGCCAGCAGCTTAGCGGAGCGGAGACGCCGGGACTATGGCTACACCTTC
TRBV18	-	TRBJ1-1	-	CASSPPGLNTEAFF	TGTGCCAGCTCACCGCCGGGACTGAACACTGAAGCTTTCTTT
TRBV11-2	-	TRBJ1-3	many	CASSSPLGNTIYF	TGTGCCAGCAGTTCCCCCCTAGGAAACACCATATATTTT
TRBV27	-	TRBJ1-6	-	CASRGGLRNSPLHF	TGTGCCAGCAGAGGGGGTCTTCGCAATTCACCCCTCCACTTT
TRBV7-8	TRBD2	TRBJ2-1	-	CASSLVLAGPYNEQFF	TGTGCCAGCAGCTTAGTCCTAGCGGGACCCTACAATGAGCAGTTCTTC
TRBV6-1	TRBD2	TRBJ2-5	-	CASSRLAAGETQYF	TGTGCCAGCAGCCGACTAGCGGCGGGAGAGACCCAGTACTTC